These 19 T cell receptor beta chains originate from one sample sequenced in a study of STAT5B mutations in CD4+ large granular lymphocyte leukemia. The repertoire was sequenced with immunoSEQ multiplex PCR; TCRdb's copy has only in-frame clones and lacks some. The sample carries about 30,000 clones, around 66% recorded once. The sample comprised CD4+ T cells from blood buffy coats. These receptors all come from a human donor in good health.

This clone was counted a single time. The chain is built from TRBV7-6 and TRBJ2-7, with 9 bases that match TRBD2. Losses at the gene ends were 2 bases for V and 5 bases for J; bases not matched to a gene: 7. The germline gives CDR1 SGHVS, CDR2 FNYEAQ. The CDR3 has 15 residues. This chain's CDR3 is CASSLPAGGINEQYF. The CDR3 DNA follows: TGTGCCAGCAGCTTACCAGCGGGGGGCATCAACGAGCAGTACTTC.

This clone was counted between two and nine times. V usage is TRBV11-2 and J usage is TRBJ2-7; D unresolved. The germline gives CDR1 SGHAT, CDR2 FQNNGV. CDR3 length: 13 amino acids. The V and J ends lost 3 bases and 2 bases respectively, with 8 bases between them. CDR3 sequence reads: CASSFQETYEQYF. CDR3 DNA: TGTGCCAGCAGCTTCCAGGAAACCTACGAGCAGTACTTC.

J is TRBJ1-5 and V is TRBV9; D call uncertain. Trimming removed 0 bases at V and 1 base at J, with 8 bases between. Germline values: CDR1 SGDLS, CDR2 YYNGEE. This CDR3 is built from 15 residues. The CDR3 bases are TGTGCCAGCAGCGTAGGTCCAGTAAGCAATCAGCCCCAGCATTTT. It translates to CASSVGPVSNQPQHF.

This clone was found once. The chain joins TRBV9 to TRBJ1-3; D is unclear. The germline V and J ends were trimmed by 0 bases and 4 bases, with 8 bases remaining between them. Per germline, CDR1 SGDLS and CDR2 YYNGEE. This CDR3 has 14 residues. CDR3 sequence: CASSVAVSGNTIYF. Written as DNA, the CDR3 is TGTGCCAGCAGCGTAGCTGTGAGCGGAAACACCATATATTTT.

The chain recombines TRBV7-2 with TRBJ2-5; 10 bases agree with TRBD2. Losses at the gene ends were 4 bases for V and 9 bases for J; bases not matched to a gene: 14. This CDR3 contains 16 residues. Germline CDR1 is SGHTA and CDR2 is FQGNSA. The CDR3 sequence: CASSSTNLAGGGAQYF. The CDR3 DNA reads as TGTGCCAGCAGCTCCACAAATTTAGCGGGGGGAGGAGCCCAGTACTTC. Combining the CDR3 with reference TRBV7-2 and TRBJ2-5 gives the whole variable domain GAGVSQSPSNKVTEKGKDVELRCDPISGHTALYWYRQSLGQGLEFLIYFQGNSAPDKSGLPSDRFSAERTGGSVSTLTIQRTQQEDSAVYLCASSSTNLAGGGAQYFGPGTRLLVL.

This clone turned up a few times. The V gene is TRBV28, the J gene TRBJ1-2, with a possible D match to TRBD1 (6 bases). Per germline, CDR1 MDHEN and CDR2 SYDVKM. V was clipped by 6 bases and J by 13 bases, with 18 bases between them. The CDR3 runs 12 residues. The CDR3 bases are TGTGCCAGCAGCGAGGGGCAGGGGTCGGGCACCTTC. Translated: CASSEGQGSGTF.

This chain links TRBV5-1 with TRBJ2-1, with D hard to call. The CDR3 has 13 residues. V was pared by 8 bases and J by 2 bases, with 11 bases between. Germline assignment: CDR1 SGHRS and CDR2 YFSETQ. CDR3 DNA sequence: TGCGCCAGTCAGACCGGCGCCTACAATGAGCAGTTCTTC. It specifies CASQTGAYNEQFF.

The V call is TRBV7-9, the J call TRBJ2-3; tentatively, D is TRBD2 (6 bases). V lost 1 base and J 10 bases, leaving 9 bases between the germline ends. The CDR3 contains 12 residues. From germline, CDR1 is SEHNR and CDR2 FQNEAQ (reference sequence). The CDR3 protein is CASSLEASAQYF. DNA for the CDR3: TGTGCCAGCAGCTTAGAGGCTAGCGCGCAGTATTTT.

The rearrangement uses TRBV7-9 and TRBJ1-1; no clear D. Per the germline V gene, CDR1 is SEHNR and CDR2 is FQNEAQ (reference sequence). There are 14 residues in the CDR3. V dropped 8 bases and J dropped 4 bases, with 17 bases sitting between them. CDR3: CASHTGAPGTEAFF. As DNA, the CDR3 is TGTGCCAGCCATACTGGAGCCCCCGGCACTGAAGCTTTCTTT.

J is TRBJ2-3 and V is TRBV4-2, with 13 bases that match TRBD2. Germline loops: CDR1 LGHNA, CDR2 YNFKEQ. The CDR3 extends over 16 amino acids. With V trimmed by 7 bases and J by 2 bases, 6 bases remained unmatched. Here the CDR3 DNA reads TGTGCCAGCAAGAAAGGACTAGCGGGAGCCACAGATACGCAGTATTTT. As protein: CASKKGLAGATDTQYF.

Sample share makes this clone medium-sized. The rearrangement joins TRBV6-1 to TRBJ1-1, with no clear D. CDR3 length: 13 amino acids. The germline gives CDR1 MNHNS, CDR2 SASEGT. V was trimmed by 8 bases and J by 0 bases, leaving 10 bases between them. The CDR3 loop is CASEGLVNTEAFF. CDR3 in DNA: TGTGCCAGCGAGGGATTGGTGAACACTGAAGCTTTCTTT.

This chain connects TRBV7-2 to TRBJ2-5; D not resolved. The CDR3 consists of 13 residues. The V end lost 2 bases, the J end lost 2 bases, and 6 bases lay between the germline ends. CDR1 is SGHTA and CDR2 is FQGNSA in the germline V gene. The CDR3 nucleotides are TGTGCCAGCAGCTTAATGAGGCAAGAGACCCAGTACTTC. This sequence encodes CASSLMRQETQYF.

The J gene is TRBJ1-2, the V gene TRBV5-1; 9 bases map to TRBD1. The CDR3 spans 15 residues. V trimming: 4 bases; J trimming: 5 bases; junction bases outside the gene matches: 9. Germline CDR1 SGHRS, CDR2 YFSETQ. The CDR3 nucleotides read TGCGCCAGCAGCCCAACGACAGGGGGTGGTTATGGCTACACCTTC. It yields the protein CASSPTTGGGYGYTF.

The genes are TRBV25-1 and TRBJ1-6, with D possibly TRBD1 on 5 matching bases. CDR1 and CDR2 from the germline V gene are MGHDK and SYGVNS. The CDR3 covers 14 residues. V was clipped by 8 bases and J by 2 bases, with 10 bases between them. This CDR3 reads CASCPRAYNSPLHF. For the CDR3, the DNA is TGTGCCAGCTGCCCCAGGGCCTATAATTCACCCCTCCACTTT. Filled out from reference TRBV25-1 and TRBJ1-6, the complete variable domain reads EADIYQTPRYLVIGTGKKITLECSQTMGHDKMYWYQQDPGMELHLIHYSYGVNSTEKGDLSSESTVSRIRTEHFPLTLESARPSHTSQYLCASCPRAYNSPLHFGNGTRLTVT.

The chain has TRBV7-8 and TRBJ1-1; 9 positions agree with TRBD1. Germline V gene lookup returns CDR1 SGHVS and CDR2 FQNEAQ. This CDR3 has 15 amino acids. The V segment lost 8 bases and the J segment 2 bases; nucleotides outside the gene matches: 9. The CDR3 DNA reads TGTGCCAGCCACAGGGGGCAGGGGGCAAACACTGAAGCTTTCTTT. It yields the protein CASHRGQGANTEAFF.

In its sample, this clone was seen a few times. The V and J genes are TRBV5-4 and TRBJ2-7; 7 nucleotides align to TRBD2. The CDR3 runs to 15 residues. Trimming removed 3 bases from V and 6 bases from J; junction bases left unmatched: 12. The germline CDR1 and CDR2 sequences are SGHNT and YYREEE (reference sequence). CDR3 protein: CASSSQRGSLSEQYF. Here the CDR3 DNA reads TGTGCCAGCAGCTCGCAGCGGGGCTCGCTTTCCGAGCAGTACTTC.

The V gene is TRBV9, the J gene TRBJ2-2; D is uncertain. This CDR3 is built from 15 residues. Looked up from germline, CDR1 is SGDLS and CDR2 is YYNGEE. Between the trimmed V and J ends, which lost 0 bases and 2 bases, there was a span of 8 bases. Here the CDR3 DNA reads TGTGCCAGCAGCGTAGTTTCAGGAAACACCGGGGAGCTGTTTTTT. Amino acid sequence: CASSVVSGNTGELFF.

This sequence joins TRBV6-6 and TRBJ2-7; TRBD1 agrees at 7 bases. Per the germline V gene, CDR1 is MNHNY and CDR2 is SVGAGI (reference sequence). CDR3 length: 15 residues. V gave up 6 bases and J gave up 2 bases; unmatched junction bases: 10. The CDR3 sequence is CASSPRGQATYEQYF. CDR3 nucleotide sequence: TGTGCCAGCAGCCCACGTGGACAGGCCACCTACGAGCAGTACTTC.

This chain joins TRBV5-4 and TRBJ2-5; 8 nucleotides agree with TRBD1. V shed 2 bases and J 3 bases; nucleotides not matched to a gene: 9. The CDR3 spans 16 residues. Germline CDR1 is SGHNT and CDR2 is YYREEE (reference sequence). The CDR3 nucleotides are TGTGCCAGCAGCTTAGATCCCGACAGGGGTAAAGAGACCCAGTACTTC. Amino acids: CASSLDPDRGKETQYF.